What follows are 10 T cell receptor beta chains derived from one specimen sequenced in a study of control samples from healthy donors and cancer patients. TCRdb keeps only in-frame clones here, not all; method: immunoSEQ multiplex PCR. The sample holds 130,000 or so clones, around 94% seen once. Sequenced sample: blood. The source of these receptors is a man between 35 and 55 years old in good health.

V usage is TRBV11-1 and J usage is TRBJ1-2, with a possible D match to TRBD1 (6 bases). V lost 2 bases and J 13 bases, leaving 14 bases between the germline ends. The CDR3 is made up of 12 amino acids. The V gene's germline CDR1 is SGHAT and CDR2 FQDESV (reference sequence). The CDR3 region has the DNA TGTGCCAGCAGCTTAACCGGGCAGGGGTGCACCTTC. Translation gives CASSLTGQGCTF.

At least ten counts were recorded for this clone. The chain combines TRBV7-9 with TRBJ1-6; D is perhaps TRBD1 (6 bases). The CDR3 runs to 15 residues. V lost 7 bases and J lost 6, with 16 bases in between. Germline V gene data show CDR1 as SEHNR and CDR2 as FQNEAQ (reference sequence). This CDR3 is CASIGGYSVNSPLHF. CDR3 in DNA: TGTGCCAGCATTGGGGGCTATTCGGTTAATTCACCCCTCCACTTT. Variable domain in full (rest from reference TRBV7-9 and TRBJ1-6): DTGVSQNPRHKITKRGQNVTFRCDPISEHNRLYWYRQTLGQGPEFLTYFQNEAQLEKSRLLSDRFSAERPKGSFSTLEIQRTEQGDSAMYLCASIGGYSVNSPLHFGNGTRLTVT.

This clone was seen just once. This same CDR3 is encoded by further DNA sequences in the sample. In nucleotides, the CDR3 is TGTGCCAGCAGTTTGGGGGGAAATGAGCAGTTCTTC. Translating gives CASSLGGNEQFF. The chain has TRBV12-3 or TRBV12-4 and TRBJ2-1; D possibly corresponds to TRBD2 (6 bases). The germline V and J ends were trimmed by 3 bases and 7 bases, with 7 bases remaining between them. This CDR3 has 12 amino acids.

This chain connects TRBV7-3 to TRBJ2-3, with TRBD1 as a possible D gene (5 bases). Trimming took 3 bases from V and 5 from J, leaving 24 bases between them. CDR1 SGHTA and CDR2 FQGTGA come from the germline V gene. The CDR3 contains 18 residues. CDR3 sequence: CASSFKSRGSWWIDTQYF. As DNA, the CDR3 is TGTGCCAGCAGCTTCAAATCTAGGGGCTCGTGGTGGATAGATACGCAGTATTTT.

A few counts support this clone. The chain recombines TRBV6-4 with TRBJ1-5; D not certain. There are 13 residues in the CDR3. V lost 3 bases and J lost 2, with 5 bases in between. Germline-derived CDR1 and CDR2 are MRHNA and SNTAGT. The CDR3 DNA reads TGTGCCAGCAGTGAGGACGGCAATCAGCCCCAGCATTTT. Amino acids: CASSEDGNQPQHF.

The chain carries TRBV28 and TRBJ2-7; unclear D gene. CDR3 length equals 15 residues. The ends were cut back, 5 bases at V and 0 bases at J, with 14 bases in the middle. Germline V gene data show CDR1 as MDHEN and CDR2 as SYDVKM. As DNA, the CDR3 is TGTGCCAGCAGTCTTAGTGGACGGAACTCCTACGAGCAGTACTTC. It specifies CASSLSGRNSYEQYF.

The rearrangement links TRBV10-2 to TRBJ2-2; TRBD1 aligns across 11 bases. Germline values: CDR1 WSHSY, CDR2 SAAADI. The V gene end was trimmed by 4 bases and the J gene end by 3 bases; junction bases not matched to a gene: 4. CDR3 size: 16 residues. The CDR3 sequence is CASSALGQGDTGELFF. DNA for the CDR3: TGCGCCAGCAGTGCATTGGGACAGGGGGACACCGGGGAGCTGTTTTTT.

The CDR3 DNA follows: TGTGCCAGCAGTTTAGCATCGGGCCAGCCCCAGCATTTT. This encodes CASSLASGQPQHF. The chain recombines TRBV12-3 or TRBV12-4 with TRBJ1-5; unclear D gene. The CDR3 runs 13 residues. V lost 0 bases, J lost 7 bases, and 7 bases lay in between.

This CDR3 is CASSESSTGPEKLFF. The CDR3, as DNA: TGCGCCAGCAGTGAGTCATCGACAGGGCCCGAAAAACTGTTTTTT. This sequence joins TRBV10-1 and TRBJ1-4; 7 bases agree with TRBD1. CDR1 is WNHNN, CDR2 SYGVQD, per germline (reference sequence). CDR3 length equals 15 residues. J lost 8 bases, V lost 0 bases, and 6 bases had no gene match.

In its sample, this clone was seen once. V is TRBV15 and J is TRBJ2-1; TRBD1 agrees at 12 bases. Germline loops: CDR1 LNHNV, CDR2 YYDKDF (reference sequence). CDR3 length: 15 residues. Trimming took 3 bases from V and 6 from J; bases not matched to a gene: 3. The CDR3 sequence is CATSSRDRGLNEQFF. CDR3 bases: TGTGCCACCAGCAGCCGGGACAGGGGGCTCAATGAGCAGTTCTTC.